This TCR beta chain was sequenced for a study of T cell responses to AZD1222 COVID-19 vaccine. Looking at the study overall: Recipients boosted at about 4 weeks or about 12 weeks are pooled.

Comment on this clone: Its cognate antigen is unknown. This sample includes further DNA sequences coding for the same CDR3.

Overall study results and limits: Seropositive at baseline were only a handful of AZD1222 recipients.

Germline CDR1 is SGDLS and CDR2 is YYNGEE. V was shortened by 5 bases and J by 8 bases, with 17 bases between the two germline ends. This CDR3 comprises 14 residues. The data were produced by immunoSEQ multiplex PCR, yet TCRdb's version contains in-frame clones alone and is incomplete. Among 85,000 to 110,000 clones listed, approximately 89% were seen once. This chain joins TRBV9 and TRBJ2-1; tentatively, D is TRBD1 or TRBD2 (6 bases each). The material was peripheral blood, obtained on day 0 of AZD1222 vaccination. This clonotype originated in an adult in good health. The CDR3 loop reads CASSSHGGPDEQFF. CDR3 coding DNA: TGTGCCAGCAGTTCCCATGGGGGGCCGGATGAGCAGTTCTTC.